Following are 5 T cell receptor beta chains from one sample sequenced in a study of blood T cells in healthy people across ages. Primers used in a second PCR of about 7 to 12 cycles were a sample-barcoded 5' primer and a J-beta primer mix. TCRdb reprocessed the 5' RACE reads with MiXCR, giving one entry per CDR3 protein. Of roughly 1,700,000 distinct CDR3 sequences listed, roughly 28% are singletons. What was sequenced was blood. These receptors all come from a woman in her twenties or thirties in good health.

This clonotype has only a few counts. Germline and junction disagree at one end, which may indicate a read error. The chain carries TRBV2 and TRBJ1-4, with D perhaps matching TRBD1 (5 bases). CDR3 size: 17 residues. Germline assignment: CDR1 SNHLY and CDR2 FYNNEI. CDR3 loop: CASSELRIRASNEKLFF. CDR3 coding DNA: TGTGCCAGCAGTGAACTACGGATCAGGGCGTCTAACGAAAAACTGTTTTTT.

The table lists this clonotype with many counts. The chain joins TRBV6-6 to TRBJ2-3; 10 bases map to TRBD2. Germline values: CDR1 MNHNY, CDR2 SVGAGI (reference sequence). Trimming removed 6 bases from V and 1 base from J; junction bases left unmatched: 4. The CDR3 covers 15 residues. The CDR3 DNA follows: TGTGCCAGCAGGGCCGGGACTAGCGGCACAGATACGCAGTATTTT. Translating it yields CASRAGTSGTDTQYF.

V usage is TRBV7-2 and J usage is TRBJ1-5; D not resolved. The CDR3 sequence is 16 residues long. Germline V lookup: CDR1 SGHTA, CDR2 FQGNSA. V was cut by 0 bases and J by 7 bases, with 16 bases left in between. The DNA of the CDR3 is TGTGCCAGCAGCTTAGCGCTTTTGGCGGGTAGCCAGCCCCAGCATTTT. Translated: CASSLALLAGSQPQHF.

This clonotype was seen only a few times. V gene TRBV11-2 combines with J gene TRBJ1-4, with 8 bases identical to TRBD1. The CDR3 spans 15 residues. V lost 1 base and J lost 6; bases outside the gene matches: 4. CDR1 is SGHAT, CDR2 FQNNGV, per germline. CDR3 nucleotide sequence: TGTGCCAGCAGCTTAGGACAGGGGATAGATGAAAAACTGTTTTTT. As protein: CASSLGQGIDEKLFF.

This clonotype was seen ten or more times. This chain connects TRBV29-1 to TRBJ1-1; D unresolved. The CDR3 runs to 11 residues. V lost 6 bases and J lost 1, with 6 bases in between. Germline V gene sequence: CDR1 SQVTM, CDR2 ANQGSEA. CDR3: CSVLWNTEAFF. In DNA form, the CDR3 reads TGCAGCGTCCTATGGAACACTGAAGCTTTCTTT. The variable domain in full, with the rest retrieved from reference TRBV29-1 and TRBJ1-1, is SAVISQKPSRDICQRGTSLTIQCQVDSQVTMMFWYRQQPGQSLTLIATANQGSEATYESGFVIDKFPISRPNLTFSTLTVSNMSPEDSSIYLCSVLWNTEAFFGQGTRLTVV.